This is a list of T cell receptor beta chains from one sample in a study of regulatory T cells in long-lasting Graves disease. TCRdb fed the multiplex PCR reads into MiXCR, producing one record per CDR3 protein. The sample comprises about 620,000 distinct CDR3 sequences, roughly 15% of which are singletons, and 18% rests with the top ten. The sample was also reused in another study, on T cells in Graves' hyperthyroidism and ophthalmopathy.

Sample: peripheral blood mononuclear cells (PBMCs), taken at new diagnosis, from a patient treated with antithyroid drugs. These receptors originate from a woman aged 30 to 39 with Graves disease. CDR3s include the opening cysteine and the closing phenylalanine or tryptophan. The D gene is left open where the match is weak. Size values are once, few and many counts, or a class for expanded clones, and some rows have none.

TRBJ1-4 | many | TRBV12-3/TRBV12-4 | . | TGTGCCAGCAGTTTAGCCCTCAATGAAAAACTGTTTTTT | CASSLALNEKLFF
TRBJ1-2 | . | TRBV6-2/TRBV6-3 | . | TGTGCCAGCAGTGAATTTTGGTCAGGGACTCATTATGGCTACACCTTC | CASSEFWSGTHYGYTF
TRBJ2-5 | many | TRBV6-1 | . | TGTGCCAGTAGTGAGCCCTTAGGGTTTGGCACCCAAGAGACCCAGTACTTC | CASSEPLGFGTQETQYF
TRBJ2-3 | . | TRBV27 | . | TGTGCCAGCAGTTTATCCCCCCGCACAGATACGCAGTATTTT | CASSLSPRTDTQYF
TRBJ1-3 | . | TRBV7-9 | . | TGTGCCAGCAGCTGGTGGAGGGAAGAAGGTTGGAACACCATATATTTT | CASSWWREEGWNTIYF
TRBJ1-2 | few | TRBV5-1 | TRBD1 | TGCGCCAGCAGCGTCGGGACAGGGGGCTATGGCTACACCTTC | CASSVGTGGYGYTF
TRBJ1-2 | many | TRBV18 | . | TGCGCCAGCAGCCCCGCCGGAACCTATGGCTACACCTTC | CASSPAGTYGYTF
TRBJ2-7 | few | TRBV28 | . | TGTGCCACCCGGGGCTCGCGAGAGCAGTACTTC | CATRGSREQYF
TRBJ2-3 | many | TRBV7-9 | . | TGTGCCAGCAGCCAAGCCTCAGGGGCAGATACGCAGTATTTT | CASSQASGADTQYF
TRBJ2-1 | many | TRBV7-2 | TRBD2 | TGTGCCAGCAGCTGGGGACTAGCGGGAGGCTACAATGAGCAGTTCTTC | CASSWGLAGGYNEQFF
TRBJ1-1 | . | TRBV19 | . | TGTGCCAGTAGTCTCGGGGGGGCTTACACTGAAGCTTTCTTT | CASSLGGAYTEAFF
TRBJ2-7 | . | TRBV6-1 | TRBD2 | TGTGCCAGCAGTGACGCAAAGGGACTAGGAGGGTACGAGCAGTACTTC | CASSDAKGLGGYEQYF
TRBJ1-1 | many | TRBV12-3/TRBV12-4 | . | TGTGCCAGCAGTCACGATCTACAAAACACTGAAGCTTTCTTT | CASSHDLQNTEAFF
TRBJ2-1 | . | TRBV20-1 | . | TGCAGTGCGACCCACCTAAGGGGGAGCTCCTACAATGAGCAGTTCTTC | CSATHLRGSSYNEQFF
TRBJ2-7 | many | TRBV28 | TRBD2 | TGTGCCACCACACTAGCGCTCGGCTCCTACGAGCAGTACTTC | CATTLALGSYEQYF
TRBJ1-1 | many | TRBV5-1 | TRBD1 | TGCGCCAGCAGCTCGAGGGGACAGGGGGTTTTCGGTGAAGCTTTCTTT | CASSSRGQGVFGEAFF
TRBJ1-5 | many | TRBV10-3 | TRBD1 | TGTGCCATCAGCGCCGGGACAGTTTATAGCAATCAGCCCCAGCATTTT | CAISAGTVYSNQPQHF
TRBJ1-5 | many | TRBV29-1 | . | TGCAGCGTTGAAATGCAATCTCAGCCCCAGCATTTT | CSVEMQSQPQHF
TRBJ1-2 | many | TRBV28 | . | TGTGCCAGCAGTTTGGACCCCGACTCCTATGGCTACACCTTC | CASSLDPDSYGYTF
TRBJ1-1 | many | TRBV19 | TRBD1 | TGTGCCAGTAGTATGGACCCAGGGGGCCACACTGAAGCTTTCTTT | CASSMDPGGHTEAFF
TRBJ2-7 | few | TRBV6-1 | . | TGTGCCAGCAGAACCTCGTTCCGGGAAACCTACGAGCAGTACTTC | CASRTSFRETYEQYF
TRBJ2-5 | many | TRBV20-1 | TRBD1 | TGCAGTGCTAGAGATCTCGGCAGGGGGCGCAAAGAGACCCAGTACTTC | CSARDLGRGRKETQYF
TRBJ2-7 | . | TRBV19 | . | TGTGCCAGTAGTATAGGAGGGACGGCCTACGAGCAGTACTTC | CASSIGGTAYEQYF
TRBJ1-6 | many | TRBV6-1 | . | TGTGCCAGCACCCCTCCCGGACGGGGCAGTTCACCCCTCCACTTT | CASTPPGRGSSPLHF
TRBJ2-2 | . | TRBV30 | TRBD1 | TGTGCCTGGAGTGTTATGAGGGGGCGGACCGGGGAGCTGTTTTTT | CAWSVMRGRTGELFF
TRBJ2-7 | many | TRBV6-1 | . | TGTGCCAGCAGCAAGCTAGGGCCCTACGAGCAGTACTTC | CASSKLGPYEQYF
TRBJ2-5 | few | TRBV7-3 | TRBD2 | TGTGCCAGCAGCTTAAGCCCGGGGGGGGGGAAAGAGACCCAGTACTTC | CASSLSPGGGKETQYF
TRBJ2-3 | . | TRBV9 | TRBD1 | TGTGCCACCACACCGGGACAGGAGACAGATACGCAGTATTTT | CATTPGQETDTQYF
TRBJ2-1 | few | TRBV5-1 | TRBD2 | TGCGCCAGCAGCGGGGGACTAGGCTATTACAATGAGCAGTTCTTC | CASSGGLGYYNEQFF
TRBJ2-5 | few | TRBV7-2 | . | TGTGCCAGCAGCTTAGTGACGGGAGTCGGGGAGACCCAGTACTTC | CASSLVTGVGETQYF
TRBJ1-6 | . | TRBV25-1 | . | TGTGCCAGCAGTGCCCGGACAGATAATTCACCCCTCCACTTT | CASSARTDNSPLHF
TRBJ2-4 | few | TRBV11-2 | . | TGTGCCAGCAGCTTAGTTACGGGGGAGAAAAACATTCAGTACTTC | CASSLVTGEKNIQYF
TRBJ1-1 | . | TRBV18 | . | TGTGCCAGCTCACCCGGGGGGGCGCTATCGGCTTTCTTT | CASSPGGALSAFF
TRBJ2-1 | . | TRBV12-3/TRBV12-4 | . | TGTGTCAGTAAAAGTCGGGGGAGGAGGTCCCCCTACAATGAGCAGTTCTTC | CVSKSRGRRSPYNEQFF
TRBJ2-7 | . | TRBV2 | TRBD1 | TGTGCCAGCAGGGGACAGGGAGGGTATGGCGAGCAGTACTTC | CASRGQGGYGEQYF
TRBJ1-2 | few | TRBV3-1 | TRBD1 | TGTGCCAGCAGCCAAGTTGGAGGTTCAGGGGGCGTCTCTGGCTACACCTTC | CASSQVGGSGGVSGYTF
TRBJ1-2 | many | TRBV6-1 | . | TGTGCCAGCCTGGGGAGGGGCGTAGGCTATGGCTACACCTTC | CASLGRGVGYGYTF
TRBJ2-3 | few | TRBV7-9 | . | TGTGCCAACAGCTTAGGACTATTCACAGATACGCAGTATTTT | CANSLGLFTDTQYF
TRBJ2-3 | . | TRBV18 | . | TGTGCCAGCTCACCCAATAGGGCAGATACGCAGTATTTT | CASSPNRADTQYF
TRBJ2-1 | . | TRBV20-1 | TRBD2 | TGCAGTGCCATCGGGACTAGCGGGACTGAGCAGTTCTTC | CSAIGTSGTEQFF
TRBJ1-2 | many | TRBV28 | . | TGTGCCAGCAGTTTAAGTTTCCCACAAGTCGACTATGGCTACACCTTC | CASSLSFPQVDYGYTF
TRBJ2-2 | many | TRBV11-3 | . | TGTGCCAGCAGCTTAGTCAGCTCCGGGGAGCTGTTTTTT | CASSLVSSGELFF
TRBJ2-2 | . | TRBV24-1 | . | TGTGCCACCAGTGATGGCAGTGCGGGCACCGGGGAGCTGTTTTTT | CATSDGSAGTGELFF
TRBJ1-1 | many | TRBV3-1 | TRBD1 | TGTGCCAGCAGCCATGGGGACAGTTTGACCACTGAAGCTTTCTTT | CASSHGDSLTTEAFF
TRBJ2-1 | many | TRBV29-1 | TRBD2 | TGCAGCGTTGGAAAGACTAGCGGGACCAATGAGCAGTTCTTC | CSVGKTSGTNEQFF
TRBJ2-5 | many | TRBV11-2 | . | TGTGCCAGCAGCTTAGGACAGGATTTTAGGGAGACCCAGTACTTC | CASSLGQDFRETQYF
TRBJ2-3 | . | TRBV2 | . | TGTGCCAGCAGCGCATGGGACACAGGCACAGATACGCAGTATTTT | CASSAWDTGTDTQYF
TRBJ1-5 | . | TRBV30 | . | TGTGCCTGGTCGACAGTTAGCAATCAGCCCCAGCATTTT | CAWSTVSNQPQHF
TRBJ1-5 | many | TRBV29-1 | TRBD1 | TGCAGGAACAGGGGTGGTCAGCCCCAGCATTTT | CRNRGGQPQHF
TRBJ2-7 | many | TRBV7-2 | . | TGTGCCAGCACAGGACTTACCGCCTACGAGCAGTACTTC | CASTGLTAYEQYF